Presented here are 20 T cell receptor beta chains from one specimen sequenced in a study of blood T cell repertoires in COVID-19. Assay: immunoSEQ multiplex PCR; the TCRdb copy retains only in-frame clones and omits some. Among around 170,000 clones listed, around 80% were seen once. Source material: PBMCs or T cells enriched from blood (not recorded which). These TCRs come from a man aged 60-69 years who had been exposed to COVID-19.

This chain links TRBV30 with TRBJ1-1, with 7 bases aligning to TRBD1. Trimming cost V 8 bases and J 2 bases; bases outside gene matches: 2. The CDR3 spans 11 residues. The germline CDR1 and CDR2 sequences are GTSNPN and SVGIG (reference sequence). The CDR3 bases are TGTGCCAGGGACAGAAACACTGAAGCTTTCTTT. The encoded protein is CARDRNTEAFF.

This clone was counted only a few times. Here the CDR3 DNA reads TGTGCCAGCAGCTTAACGGTGAGGAGCACAGATACGCAGTATTTT. Its protein is CASSLTVRSTDTQYF. The rearrangement uses TRBV11-3 and TRBJ2-3; D uncertain. The CDR3 covers 15 residues. Germline V gene sequence: CDR1 SGHNT, CDR2 YENEEA. The V gene lost 2 bases and the J gene lost 0 bases, with 9 bases spanning the gap.

In its sample, this clone was seen a few times. The chain links TRBV6-5 to TRBJ1-1, with D maybe TRBD1 (6 bases). Trimming took off 5 bases at V and 5 bases at J, with 18 bases between the two ends. Germline CDR1 is MNHEY and CDR2 is SVGAGI. The CDR3 has 15 residues. The CDR3 DNA is TGTGCCAGCAGTCTCCGGTTGACAGGACGAACTGAAGCTTTCTTT. Its translation: CASSLRLTGRTEAFF.

This clone appeared once. The CDR3 bases are TGTGCCAGCAGCCAACTAGCAGAGTGGATCGGGGAGCTGTTTTTT. It is translated as CASSQLAEWIGELFF. The chain employs TRBV13 and TRBJ2-2; weak D call: TRBD2 (6 bases). In germline, CDR1 is PRHDT, CDR2 FYEKMQ (reference sequence). The CDR3 loop spans 15 amino acids. V lost 5 bases and J 7 bases, leaving 17 bases between the germline ends.

V usage is TRBV6-5 and J usage is TRBJ2-5; 9 bases map to TRBD2. The germline gives CDR1 MNHEY, CDR2 SVGAGI. The CDR3 runs to 14 residues. J gave up 1 base and V 7 bases, and 4 bases lay outside the gene matches. The CDR3 DNA reads TGTGCCAGCAAGTTAGCGGGAGCCCAAGAGACCCAGTACTTC. Its translation is CASKLAGAQETQYF.

J is TRBJ2-7 and V is TRBV5-1; perhaps TRBD2 as D (5 bases). This CDR3 has 12 residues. V lost 0 bases, J lost 5 bases, and 6 bases lay in between. CDR1 and CDR2 (germline): SGHRS, YFSETQ. The CDR3 nucleotides read TGCGCCAGCAGCTTGGCCGGGAACGAGCAGTACTTC. This translates into CASSLAGNEQYF. Full variable domain (missing parts from reference TRBV5-1 and TRBJ2-7): KAGVTQTPRYLIKTRGQQVTLSCSPISGHRSVSWYQQTPGQGLQFLFEYFSETQRNKGNFPGRFSGRQFSNSRSEMNVSTLELGDSALYLCASSLAGNEQYFGPGTRLTVT.

This clone turned up a few times. The junction departs from the called germline gene at one end, perhaps through a read error. The chain employs TRBV2 and TRBJ1-5; D might be TRBD1 (5 bases). Per germline, CDR1 SNHLY and CDR2 FYNNEI. The CDR3 consists of 13 residues. CDR3 sequence: CASSEAPGPRRGF. The CDR3 coding sequence is TGTGCCAGCAGTGAAGCCCCAGGGCCCCGAAGGGGTTTT.

This sequence joins TRBV18 and TRBJ2-7, with 9 bases aligning to TRBD1. V was clipped by 6 bases and J by 4 bases; unmatched bases: 4. Germline assignment: CDR1 KGHSH and CDR2 LQKENI. This CDR3 is built from 13 residues. CDR3: CASSQDRGYEQYF. The CDR3 DNA reads TGTGCCAGCTCTCAGGACAGGGGTTACGAGCAGTACTTC. Drawing the rest from reference TRBV18 and TRBJ2-7, the complete variable domain is NAGVMQNPRHLVRRRGQEARLRCSPMKGHSHVYWYRQLPEEGLKFMVYLQKENIIDESGMPKERFSAEFPKEGPSILRIQQVVRGDSAAYFCASSQDRGYEQYFGPGTRLTVT.

The chain is built from TRBV5-1 and TRBJ2-2; a possible D gene is TRBD1 (6 bases). V was cut by 4 bases and J by 6 bases, with 13 bases left in between. The length of the CDR3 is 14 residues. CDR1 is SGHRS and CDR2 is YFSETQ in the germline V gene. CDR3 amino acids: CASSGTGSSGELFF. In DNA, the CDR3 is TGCGCCAGCAGCGGAACAGGGTCCTCCGGGGAGCTGTTTTTT.

The chain is built from TRBV5-1 and TRBJ1-3, with 7 bases identical to TRBD1. V gave up 4 bases and J gave up 0 bases; unmatched junction bases: 10. Germline V gives CDR1 SGHRS, CDR2 YFSETQ. CDR3 length: 17 amino acids. CDR3 coding DNA: TGCGCCAGCAGCCCTCTGACAGGGCGAGTCTCTGGAAACACCATATATTTT. This gives the protein CASSPLTGRVSGNTIYF.

This rearrangement joins TRBV5-1 to TRBJ1-1; TRBD1 matches at 8 bases. The germline V gene has CDR1 SGHRS and CDR2 YFSETQ. V was pared by 0 bases and J by 4 bases, with 5 bases of the junction left unmatched. The CDR3 spans 15 residues. The CDR3 protein is CASSLVGQGATEAFF. In DNA, the CDR3 is TGCGCCAGCAGCTTGGTAGGACAGGGAGCCACTGAAGCTTTCTTT. The variable domain in full, with the rest retrieved from reference TRBV5-1 and TRBJ1-1, is KAGVTQTPRYLIKTRGQQVTLSCSPISGHRSVSWYQQTPGQGLQFLFEYFSETQRNKGNFPGRFSGRQFSNSRSEMNVSTLELGDSALYLCASSLVGQGATEAFFGQGTRLTVV.

The chain carries TRBV5-4 and TRBJ2-3; D uncertain. The CDR3 is made up of 13 amino acids. V was pared by 3 bases and J by 2 bases, with 7 bases between. Germline V gene data show CDR1 as SGHNT and CDR2 as YYREEE (reference sequence). The CDR3 spells CASSSSNTDTQYF. The DNA of the CDR3 is TGTGCCAGCAGCTCCTCTAACACAGATACGCAGTATTTT.

V usage is TRBV5-8 and J usage is TRBJ1-4, with D maybe TRBD1 (5 bases). CDR1 SGHTS and CDR2 YDEGEE come from the germline V gene. This CDR3 comprises 16 residues. V dropped 3 bases and J dropped 8 bases, with 20 bases sitting between them. The chain's CDR3 is CASSWAERQWKEKLFF. As DNA, the CDR3 is TGTGCCAGCAGCTGGGCTGAAAGACAGTGGAAAGAAAAACTGTTTTTT.

This chain connects TRBV1 to TRBJ2-7; TRBD2, the D gene given by the table, was not confirmed from the DNA. TRBV1 is a recognized pseudogene. CDR3 length: 17 amino acids. The CDR3 bases are TGCACCAGCATCTCAAGACTAGCGGGAGTATCTATCTACGAGCAGTACTTC. Its translation is CTSISRLAGVSIYEQYF.

This chain uses TRBV19 with TRBJ1-2; D unresolved. Germline V gene data show CDR1 as LNHDA and CDR2 as SQIVND (reference sequence). CDR3 size: 14 residues. The ends were cut back, 6 bases at V and 3 bases at J, with 14 bases in the middle. The CDR3 loop is CASSPRGMDYGYTF. The CDR3 DNA reads as TGTGCCAGTAGCCCCCGGGGAATGGACTATGGCTACACCTTC. Full variable domain (rest looked up from reference TRBV19 and TRBJ1-2): DGGITQSPKYLFRKEGQNVTLSCEQNLNHDAMYWYRQDPGQGLRLIYYSQIVNDFQKGDIAEGYSVSREKKESFPLTVTSAQKNPTAFYLCASSPRGMDYGYTFGSGTRLTVV.

This clone has just one count. For the CDR3, the DNA is TGTGCCAGCAGTAAAGGATTACAGGGCGCCCAGGTCTATGGCTACACCTTC. Residues: CASSKGLQGAQVYGYTF. The chain is built from TRBV27 and TRBJ1-2, with D perhaps matching TRBD1 (6 bases). The CDR3 covers 17 residues. V was cut by 5 bases and J by 4 bases, with 23 bases left in between. CDR1 is MNHEY, CDR2 SMNVEV, per germline (reference sequence).

A remark on this clone: Different DNA sequences within this sample yield the same CDR3. The chain joins TRBV19 to TRBJ1-5; 9 positions agree with TRBD1. The germline gives CDR1 LNHDA, CDR2 SQIVND (reference sequence). Trimming at V came to 5 bases and at J to 5 bases, leaving 4 bases not matched to a gene. The CDR3 loop spans 14 amino acids. CDR3 in DNA: TGTGCCAGTAGTCTCTGGACAGGGGATCAGCCCCAGCATTTT. Translating it yields CASSLWTGDQPQHF.

This clone came up a few times. The gene calls are TRBV27 and TRBJ2-7; 7 nucleotides align to TRBD2. The CDR3 extends over 15 amino acids. Germline CDR1 MNHEY, CDR2 SMNVEV (reference sequence). The trim removed 2 bases at V and 1 base at J, leaving 5 bases unmatched. CDR3 amino acids: CASSLSGVKSYEQYF. DNA of the CDR3: TGTGCCAGCAGTTTAAGCGGGGTTAAATCCTACGAGCAGTACTTC.

This chain links TRBV10-3 with TRBJ2-3, with 7 positions matching TRBD2. Trimming removed 0 bases from V and 0 bases from J; junction bases left unmatched: 0. CDR1 and CDR2 from the germline V gene are ENHRY and SYGVKD. The CDR3 runs to 15 residues. CDR3 protein: CAISESGLSTDTQYF. In DNA form, the CDR3 reads TGTGCCATCAGTGAGTCGGGACTAAGCACAGATACGCAGTATTTT.

This clone has more than one count but fewer than ten. This chain links TRBV27 with TRBJ1-6; 7 positions match TRBD1. Trimming took 9 bases from V and 7 from J; bases not matched to a gene: 9. The CDR3 runs 14 residues. CDR1 is MNHEY, CDR2 SMNVEV, per germline (reference sequence). CDR3 residues: CARGDRDHNSPLHF. The CDR3 region has the DNA TGTGCCAGGGGTGACAGGGACCACAATTCACCCCTCCACTTT.